The 17 T cell receptor beta chains in this list originate from one sample, sequenced in a study of blood T cell repertoires in COVID-19. Measured with immunoSEQ multiplex PCR; TCRdb has only the in-frame clones, and not every one. The sample yields 360,000 or so clones, around 90% seen once. The sample was peripheral blood. All receptors derive from a woman aged 55-69 years with COVID-19, enrolled during active disease.

This clone came up once. The rearrangement uses TRBV7-9 and TRBJ1-2; 8 bases match TRBD1. Trimming took 5 bases from V and 7 from J; bases not matched to a gene: 3. Germline assignment: CDR1 SEHNR and CDR2 FQNEAQ (reference sequence). The CDR3 has 12 amino acids. CDR3 sequence: CASSHGTGGYTF. The CDR3 DNA reads as TGTGCCAGCAGCCACGGGACAGGTGGCTACACCTTC.

The chain uses TRBV2 and TRBJ2-2; 9 bases are a match to TRBD2. The CDR3 is 15 amino acids. V gave up 1 base and J gave up 6 bases; unmatched junction bases: 3. Germline CDR1 SNHLY, CDR2 FYNNEI. CDR3 sequence reads: CASSEGGGASGELFF. The CDR3 DNA reads TGTGCCAGCAGTGAAGGCGGGGGGGCCTCCGGGGAGCTGTTTTTT.

This CDR3 reads CASSKGGALMNTEAFF. The DNA for the CDR3 is TGTGCCAGCAGTAAAGGTGGGGCCCTAATGAACACTGAAGCTTTCTTT. The rearrangement uses TRBV6-1 and TRBJ1-1, with a tentative D call TRBD1 (5 bases). V was clipped by 5 bases and J by 0 bases, with 16 bases between them. Germline CDR1 is MNHNS and CDR2 is SASEGT. This CDR3 is 16 amino acids long.

The chain joins TRBV12-3 or TRBV12-4 to TRBJ2-2; D remains unclear. The CDR3 totals 12 residues. The V end was cut by 7 bases, the J end by 6 bases, with 9 bases between. CDR3 sequence: CASTPVPGELFF. CDR3 nucleotide sequence: TGTGCCAGCACCCCCGTCCCCGGGGAGCTGTTTTTT.

This chain uses TRBV7-2 with TRBJ1-2; 9 nucleotides match TRBD1. This CDR3 contains 16 residues. Losses at the gene ends were 0 bases for V and 4 bases for J; bases not matched to a gene: 6. Germline lookup yields CDR1 SGHTA and CDR2 FQGNSA. CDR3 DNA: TGTGCCAGCAGCTTAGCCGCACAGGGGGCGATCTATGGCTACACCTTC. As protein: CASSLAAQGAIYGYTF.

In DNA, the CDR3 is TGTGCCAGCAGCCCCGGAAAAGAGGTAGTAGTCACCTTC. Amino acids: CASSPGKEVVVTF. This chain links TRBV3-1 (or the pseudogene TRBV3-2) with TRBJ1-2; D unclear. V gave up 4 bases and J gave up 13 bases, with 19 bases separating them. The CDR3 has 13 residues. The germline CDR1 and CDR2 sequences are LGHDT and YNNKEL (reference sequence).

This chain joins TRBV4-1 and TRBJ1-5; D unclear. V lost 1 base, J lost 4 bases, and 8 bases lay in between. Germline loops: CDR1 MGHRA, CDR2 YSYEKL. The CDR3 is 14 amino acids. As DNA, the CDR3 is TGCGCCAGCAGCCAAGTGGGCCCTAATCAGCCCCAGCATTTT. It specifies CASSQVGPNQPQHF.

The chain links TRBV11-3 to TRBJ1-5, with no clear D. The germline V and J ends were trimmed by 2 bases and 2 bases, with 13 bases remaining between them. CDR3 length: 16 residues. In germline, CDR1 is SGHNT, CDR2 YENEEA. CDR3: CASSLFRGTGNQPQHF. CDR3 nucleotides: TGTGCCAGCAGCTTATTTCGGGGAACGGGCAATCAGCCCCAGCATTTT. Full variable domain (outside the CDR3, taken from reference TRBV11-3 and TRBJ1-5): EAGVVQSPRYKIIEKKQPVAFWCNPISGHNTLYWYLQNLGQGPELLIRYENEEAVDDSQLPKDRFSAERLKGVDSTLKIQPAELGDSAVYLCASSLFRGTGNQPQHFGDGTRLSIL.

In this sample, this clone turned up once. CDR3 protein: CASSYSGQNNEQFF. CDR3 sequence (DNA): TGTGCCAGCAGTTATTCCGGACAGAACAATGAGCAGTTCTTC. The chain recombines TRBV6-5 with TRBJ2-1; maybe TRBD1 (6 bases). This CDR3 is 14 amino acids long. Germline CDR1 is MNHEY and CDR2 is SVGAGI. Trimming cost V 3 bases and J 5 bases, with 11 bases left between them.

This rearrangement joins TRBV7-7 to TRBJ2-1; 13 nucleotides line up with TRBD2. V lost 1 base and J lost 10; bases outside the gene matches: 4. This CDR3 spans 15 amino acids. Germline V gene data show CDR1 as SSHAT and CDR2 as FNYEAQ (reference sequence). The CDR3: CASSLESTSGGEQFF. CDR3 coding DNA: TGTGCCAGCAGCTTAGAATCGACTAGCGGGGGGGAGCAGTTCTTC.

V is TRBV3-1 (or the pseudogene TRBV3-2) and J is TRBJ2-5, with D possibly being TRBD2 (6 bases). The V gene's germline CDR1 is LGHDT and CDR2 YNNKEL (reference sequence). V gave up 5 bases and J gave up 7 bases, with 17 bases separating them. This CDR3 has 14 amino acids. This chain's CDR3 is CASSDGGGRRTQYF. The CDR3 region has the DNA TGTGCCAGCAGCGACGGGGGTGGGCGACGGACCCAGTACTTC.

As concerns this clone: Other DNA variants within this sample encode the same CDR3. This rearrangement joins TRBV6-5 to TRBJ1-1, with 8 bases fitting TRBD1. Germline CDR1 and CDR2: MNHEY and SVGAGI. The CDR3 length is 15 residues. Unmatched junction bases numbered 3, after V lost 2 bases and J lost 1 base. CDR3 sequence: CASSYHRGGNTEAFF. The CDR3 bases are TGTGCCAGCAGTTACCACAGGGGGGGGAACACTGAAGCTTTCTTT.

The V and J genes are TRBV7-9 and TRBJ1-6, with D possibly matching TRBD1 (6 bases). The CDR3 sequence is 14 residues long. CDR1 SEHNR and CDR2 FQNEAQ come from the germline V gene (reference sequence). Trimming removed 3 bases at V and 5 bases at J, with 8 bases between. DNA of the CDR3: TGTGCCAGCAGCTTCCCAGGGGATAATTCACCCCTCCACTTT. This codes for CASSFPGDNSPLHF. Based on the CDR3 plus reference TRBV7-9 and TRBJ1-6, the full variable domain is DTGVSQNPRHKITKRGQNVTFRCDPISEHNRLYWYRQTLGQGPEFLTYFQNEAQLEKSRLLSDRFSAERPKGSFSTLEIQRTEQGDSAMYLCASSFPGDNSPLHFGNGTRLTVT.

As DNA, the CDR3 is TGTGCCAGCAGTTTCCGGGTGCGGGCTGAAGCTTTCTTT. Translating it yields CASSFRVRAEAFF. The V gene is TRBV6-5, the J gene TRBJ1-1, with D unresolved. The CDR3 totals 13 residues. V was trimmed by 4 bases and J by 6 bases, leaving 12 bases between them. The germline V gene has CDR1 MNHEY and CDR2 SVGAGI.

The CDR3 nucleotides are TGCGCCAGCAGCTCGGCCCCAGGGGGGGAAAAACTGTTTTTT. It yields the protein CASSSAPGGEKLFF. The rearrangement uses TRBV5-1 and TRBJ1-4; the match to TRBD1 covers 7 bases. The V and J ends lost 3 bases and 8 bases, in that order; junction bases with no gene match: 7. CDR1 and CDR2 from the germline V gene are SGHRS and YFSETQ. The CDR3 has 14 amino acids.

For the CDR3, the DNA is TGTGCCAGCAGTGGTCAGGGAGGGGGTGAAAAACTGTTTTTT. Residues: CASSGQGGGEKLFF. V gene TRBV2 combines with J gene TRBJ1-4, with a weak D call TRBD1 (6 bases). The CDR3 contains 14 residues. V lost 4 bases to trimming and J lost 7 bases, with 13 bases between them. From germline, CDR1 is SNHLY and CDR2 FYNNEI.

This chain links TRBV5-4 with TRBJ2-7; 9 bases agree with TRBD2. J gave up 0 bases and V 0 bases, and 4 bases lay outside the gene matches. This CDR3 has 16 residues. The germline gives CDR1 SGHNT, CDR2 YYREEE (reference sequence). CDR3 sequence reads: CASSLEVAGVSYEQYF. CDR3 in DNA: TGTGCCAGCAGCTTGGAGGTAGCGGGGGTCTCCTACGAGCAGTACTTC.